This T cell receptor beta chain was retrieved from a study of Ad26.COV2.S vaccination and SARS-CoV-2 variants. The data were produced by immunoSEQ multiplex PCR, yet TCRdb's version contains in-frame clones alone and is incomplete. In the table there are some 450,000 clones, 80% to 95% of which are singletons. The CDR3 covers 16 residues. The germline V gene encodes CDR1 LNHNV and CDR2 YYDKDF (reference sequence). V shed 0 bases and J shed 4 bases, with 12 bases lying between them. The treatment is: some 20 received Ad26.COV2.S at low or high dose, single or two shots; 5 received placebo; per-sample allocation not given. Sampling took place 63 days after the first vaccine or placebo injection. Study-wide results and limits: Possible underestimation of total T cell responses by the TCR breadth and depth analyses was noted.

In the case of this clone: Its cognate antigen is unknown.

The sequence was obtained from a person aged 18-60 years who received the Ad26.COV2.S COVID-19 vaccine or a placebo. The chain links TRBV15 to TRBJ2-2, with unresolved D. Sequencing used peripheral blood, obtained in a trial of Ad26.COV2.S vaccine versus placebo. The CDR3 region has the DNA TGTGCCACCAGCAGAGACGCGCTTTGGGGCACCGGGGAGCTGTTTTTT. Protein: CATSRDALWGTGELFF.